A single sample gave rise to the 28 T cell receptor beta chains below, sequenced in a study of blood T cells in healthy people across ages. PCR was performed a second time for roughly 7 to 11 cycles using a sample-barcoded 5' primer and a J-beta primer mix. TCRdb recomputed calls from the 5' RACE reads with MiXCR, one row per CDR3 protein. This table holds more than 600,000 distinct CDR3 sequences, around a quarter found once. These data also featured in a second study, about T cells of mothers and their children.

The sequenced sample was blood. The receptors derive from a boy aged 5 to 17 in good health.

The chain is built from TRBV16 and TRBJ1-2; 7 bases align to TRBD1. J gave up 7 bases and V 5 bases, and 7 bases lay outside the gene matches. The CDR3 is 13 residues long. Germline lookup yields CDR1 KGHSY and CDR2 FQNENV. The CDR3 loop is CASSDIGGSGYTF. The DNA of the CDR3 is TGTGCCAGCAGCGACATAGGGGGCTCTGGCTACACCTTC.

This clonotype occurred a few times. The chain's CDR3 is CASSSLSDEQFF. The DNA of the CDR3 is TGTGCCAGCAGCTCACTCTCTGATGAGCAGTTCTTC. V gene TRBV7-9 combines with J gene TRBJ2-5; the D is unclear. The better agreement between TRBJ2-1 and the DNA end casts doubt on the J call. CDR3 size: 12 residues. Germline V gene sequence: CDR1 SEHNR, CDR2 FQNEAQ (reference sequence).

This clonotype was detected a few times. V usage is TRBV28 and J usage is TRBJ2-5; D gene ambiguous. Near its end, the DNA agrees better with TRBJ2-7, so the J call may be wrong. The CDR3 is made up of 15 amino acids. Germline values: CDR1 MDHEN, CDR2 SYDVKM. The CDR3 is CASSPPPIPYYEQYF. The CDR3 nucleotides are TGTGCCAGCAGTCCCCCCCCTATCCCCTACTACGAGCAGTACTTC.

In its sample, this clonotype was seen a few times. The V and J genes are TRBV12-3 or TRBV12-4 and TRBJ2-5; no definite D call. V shed 3 bases and J shed 2 bases, with 10 bases lying between them. The CDR3 has 14 amino acids. CDR3 sequence: CASSFSQKQETQYF. CDR3 sequence (DNA): TGTGCCAGCAGTTTTAGTCAGAAACAAGAGACCCAGTACTTC.

This chain uses TRBV5-4 with TRBJ2-6, with D possibly being TRBD1 or TRBD2 (6 bases each). V was pared by 0 bases and J by 4 bases, with 11 bases between. The CDR3 sequence is 16 residues long. CDR1 SGHNT and CDR2 YYREEE come from the germline V gene (reference sequence). The CDR3 sequence is CASSLGGARGANVLTF. In DNA form, the CDR3 reads TGTGCCAGCAGCTTGGGGGGGGCTCGCGGGGCCAACGTCCTGACTTTC.

This clonotype appeared a few times. The V gene is TRBV5-5, the J gene TRBJ2-7; D remains unclear. The germline gives CDR1 SGHKS, CDR2 YYEKEE (reference sequence). There are 15 residues in the CDR3. Trimming stripped 1 base from V and 4 bases from J, with 15 bases between. The CDR3 DNA is TGTGCCAGCAGCTTGTATGACGGGTTCGGTTACGAGCAGTACTTC. This sequence encodes CASSLYDGFGYEQYF.

This chain uses TRBV4-2 with TRBJ2-5, with 15 bases matching TRBD2. The length of the CDR3 is 18 residues. Germline V CDR1 and CDR2: LGHNA, YNFKEQ. V shed 4 bases, J shed 5 bases, and the junction held 11 bases outside the gene matches. The CDR3 DNA is TGTGCCAGCAGCCTACGTTGGACTAGCGGGGGGGCAGAGGAGACCCAGTACTTC. It yields the protein CASSLRWTSGGAEETQYF.

This clonotype was detected once. This may arise from a read error, as a much more abundant clone is one base away. The gene calls are TRBV7-9 and TRBJ2-7; D is uncertain. Trimming stripped 1 base from V and 6 bases from J, with 7 bases between. From germline, CDR1 is SEHNR and CDR2 FQNEAQ (reference sequence). The CDR3 spans 12 residues. In DNA form, the CDR3 reads TGTGCCAGCAGCTTAGGGGCAGTCGAGCAGTACTTC. Amino acid sequence: CASSLGAVEQYF.

This clonotype showed up just a few times. The rearrangement links TRBV6-4 to TRBJ2-7; maybe TRBD2 (6 bases). Germline V lookup: CDR1 MRHNA, CDR2 SNTAGT. V lost 6 bases and J 7 bases, leaving 22 bases between the germline ends. CDR3 length equals 15 residues. CDR3 loop: CASSARDRGAGEQYF. The CDR3 bases are TGTGCCAGCAGCGCGCGGGACCGGGGAGCTGGGGAGCAGTACTTC.

This clonotype was detected only a few times. The chain recombines TRBV29-1 with TRBJ2-3; D may be TRBD2 (6 bases). V lost 7 bases, J lost 3 bases, and 8 bases lay in between. Germline CDR1 SQVTM, CDR2 ANQGSEA. CDR3 length equals 11 residues. CDR3 in amino acids: CSAGTTDTQYF. For the CDR3, the DNA is TGCAGCGCCGGGACTACAGATACGCAGTATTTT.

CDR3 DNA sequence: TGTGCCAGCAGCGCCCTTGGACGGAGTGGGGATGAGCAGTTCTTC. It codes for CASSALGRSGDEQFF. The chain carries TRBV5-6 and TRBJ2-1; D call uncertain. V lost 4 bases and J 8 bases, leaving 19 bases between the germline ends. Germline V CDR1 and CDR2: SGHDT, YYEEEE. This CDR3 has 15 amino acids.

The V gene is TRBV3-1, the J gene TRBJ1-1; D is unclear. There are 12 residues in the CDR3. With 3 bases removed from V and 7 bases from J, the gap between germline ends came to 9 bases. Germline loops: CDR1 LGHDT, CDR2 YNNKEL (reference sequence). CDR3 DNA sequence: TGTGCCAGCAGCCAGATGGGAGTTGAAGCTTTCTTT. This gives the protein CASSQMGVEAFF.

This clonotype was detected only a few times. This chain links TRBV10-1 with TRBJ1-5, with D unresolved. In germline, CDR1 is WNHNN, CDR2 SYGVQD (reference sequence). This CDR3 is 13 amino acids long. V gave up 4 bases and J gave up 5 bases, with 9 bases separating them. CDR3 nucleotide sequence: TGCGCCAGCAGTGTCGGGAGAGATCAGCCCCAGCATTTT. This sequence encodes CASSVGRDQPQHF.

This clonotype occurred a few times. V and J are TRBV5-6 and TRBJ2-5; weak D call: TRBD2 (6 bases). Looked up from germline, CDR1 is SGHDT and CDR2 is YYEEEE. Trimming left V 2 bases short and J 5 bases short, with 10 bases between. The CDR3 has 13 residues. CDR3 region: CASSFWTMETQYF. The DNA for the CDR3 is TGTGCCAGCAGCTTCTGGACTATGGAGACCCAGTACTTC.

The chain joins TRBV7-9 to TRBJ2-5; TRBD2 might be the D (6 bases). TRBJ2-1 matches the DNA end more closely, so the J call is doubtful. This CDR3 has 13 amino acids. Germline V CDR1 and CDR2: SEHNR, FQNEAQ (reference sequence). CDR3: CATGTGQQDEQFF. In DNA, the CDR3 is TGTGCCACCGGGACTGGCCAGCAGGATGAGCAGTTCTTC.

This clonotype turned up a few times. V and J are TRBV4-3 and TRBJ2-5, with 11 bases lining up with TRBD2. The J call may be incorrect, as the DNA end agrees better with TRBJ2-1. This CDR3 contains 17 residues. CDR1 is LGHNA, CDR2 YSLEER, per germline. For the CDR3, the DNA is TGCGCCAGCAGCCAAGATAGGGGGACTAGCGGCGACAATGAGCAGTTCTTC. Residues: CASSQDRGTSGDNEQFF.

V and J are TRBV19 and TRBJ1-2, with D maybe TRBD1 (5 bases). Germline CDR1 reads LNHDA; CDR2 reads SQIVND (reference sequence). Trimming stripped 0 bases from V and 6 bases from J, with 11 bases between. The CDR3 extends over 14 amino acids. CDR3 in DNA: TGTGCCAGTAGTATAGAGGACGGGGGTAATGGCTACACCTTC. Translated: CASSIEDGGNGYTF. Full variable domain (remainder filled in from reference TRBV19 and TRBJ1-2): DGGITQSPKYLFRKEGQNVTLSCEQNLNHDAMYWYRQDPGQGLRLIYYSQIVNDFQKGDIAEGYSVSREKKESFPLTVTSAQKNPTAFYLCASSIEDGGNGYTFGSGTRLTVV.

V is TRBV7-2 and J is TRBJ2-3; a possible D gene is TRBD1 (5 bases). The CDR3 has 14 residues. CDR1 is SGHTA, CDR2 FQGNSA, per germline. V gave up 6 bases and J gave up 5 bases, with 15 bases separating them. CDR3 protein: CASSQGSTGDTQYF. Here the CDR3 DNA reads TGTGCCAGCAGTCAGGGTTCCACGGGAGATACGCAGTATTTT.

V usage is TRBV2 and J usage is TRBJ2-3, with 7 bases that match TRBD2. The CDR3 contains 15 residues. The V gene's germline CDR1 is SNHLY and CDR2 FYNNEI. V shed 1 base and J 3 bases; nucleotides not matched to a gene: 4. In DNA, the CDR3 is TGTGCCAGCAGTGAAGAGCGGGGAACGACAGATACGCAGTATTTT. This codes for CASSEERGTTDTQYF.

This chain joins TRBV4-1 and TRBJ1-5; the D gene is possibly TRBD1 (5 bases). Trimming took off 4 bases at V and 2 bases at J, with 18 bases between the two ends. The length of the CDR3 is 17 residues. CDR1 is MGHRA, CDR2 YSYEKL, per germline. CDR3 protein: CASSPVGGGRGNQPQHF. CDR3 in DNA: TGCGCCAGCAGCCCCGTTGGTGGGGGACGGGGCAATCAGCCCCAGCATTTT.

The J gene is TRBJ1-5, the V gene TRBV5-6; a possible D gene is TRBD1 (6 bases). Germline loops: CDR1 SGHDT, CDR2 YYEEEE. This CDR3 comprises 16 residues. V gave up 0 bases and J gave up 3 bases, with 13 bases separating them. Here the CDR3 reads CASSLGDTRDNQPQHF. CDR3 DNA: TGTGCCAGCAGCTTGGGGGACACAAGGGACAATCAGCCCCAGCATTTT.

The V call is TRBV20-1, the J call TRBJ2-7, with D perhaps assigned TRBD1 or TRBD2 (5 bases each). The end of the DNA fits TRBJ2-1 better, so the J call may be wrong. This CDR3 is built from 13 residues. CDR1 DFQATT and CDR2 SNEGSKA come from the germline V gene (reference sequence). The CDR3 protein is CSAARDADNEQFF. CDR3 sequence (DNA): TGCAGTGCTGCCCGGGACGCCGACAATGAGCAGTTCTTC.

The chain is built from TRBV27 and TRBJ2-5, with 7 bases aligning to TRBD2. The germline V gene has CDR1 MNHEY and CDR2 SMNVEV (reference sequence). The V gene end was trimmed by 8 bases and the J gene end by 2 bases; junction bases not matched to a gene: 5. This CDR3 comprises 13 residues. The CDR3 reads CASGGDVQETQYF. The CDR3 nucleotides are TGTGCCAGCGGGGGGGATGTACAAGAGACCCAGTACTTC.

In DNA form, the CDR3 reads TGTGCCAGCAGACCGGGACAGGGGTGGACTGAAGCTTTCTTT. It yields the protein CASRPGQGWTEAFF. V and J are TRBV28 and TRBJ1-1; TRBD1 aligns across 10 bases. The CDR3 loop spans 14 amino acids. Losses at the gene ends were 6 bases for V and 5 bases for J; bases not matched to a gene: 6. Per germline, CDR1 MDHEN and CDR2 SYDVKM.

This clonotype was detected a few times. This chain connects TRBV5-1 to TRBJ1-3; possible D gene TRBD1, 5 bases. Germline CDR1 and CDR2: SGHRS and YFSETQ. V was cut by 1 base and J by 4 bases, with 12 bases left in between. The CDR3 is 15 residues long. CDR3 DNA: TGCGCCAGCAGCTTGTCGGGACCCCCCGGAAACACCATATATTTT. Amino acid sequence: CASSLSGPPGNTIYF.

This clonotype was seen a few times. V is TRBV7-2 and J is TRBJ2-1; perhaps TRBD2 as D (5 bases). This CDR3 region has 13 residues. Trimming took off 6 bases at V and 4 bases at J, with 10 bases between the two ends. CDR1 is SGHTA and CDR2 is FQGNSA in the germline V gene. DNA for the CDR3: TGTGCCAGCAGATCCGGCGGGTACAATGAGCAGTTCTTC. The encoded protein is CASRSGGYNEQFF. The full variable domain, in which reference TRBV7-2 and TRBJ2-1 provide the parts outside the CDR3, is GAGVSQSPSNKVTEKGKDVELRCDPISGHTALYWYRQSLGQGLEFLIYFQGNSAPDKSGLPSDRFSAERTGGSVSTLTIQRTQQEDSAVYLCASRSGGYNEQFFGPGTRLTVL.

The chain carries TRBV5-1 and TRBJ2-3; 9 positions match TRBD2. V lost 1 base to trimming and J lost 4 bases; unmatched junction nucleotides: 7. Germline CDR1 SGHRS, CDR2 YFSETQ. This CDR3 contains 16 residues. The CDR3 sequence: CASSLSAGGEADTQYF. In nucleotides, the CDR3 is TGCGCCAGCAGCTTGAGCGCGGGAGGGGAGGCAGATACGCAGTATTTT.

This chain links TRBV5-5 with TRBJ2-3; 10 bases agree with TRBD1. Germline V gives CDR1 SGHKS, CDR2 YYEKEE (reference sequence). The CDR3 extends over 12 amino acids. Germline trimming cut 4 bases from V and 15 bases from J; bases unmatched to any gene: 8. The CDR3 DNA is TGTGCCAGCAGCGCGCCGGGACAGGGGCGCTATTTT. Translation: CASSAPGQGRYF. Looking up the rest from reference TRBV5-5 and TRBJ2-3 gives the full variable domain: DAGVTQSPTHLIKTRGQQVTLRCSPISGHKSVSWYQQVLGQGPQFIFQYYEKEERGRGNFPDRFSARQFPNYSSELNVNALLLGDSALYLCASSAPGQGRYFGPGTRLTVL.